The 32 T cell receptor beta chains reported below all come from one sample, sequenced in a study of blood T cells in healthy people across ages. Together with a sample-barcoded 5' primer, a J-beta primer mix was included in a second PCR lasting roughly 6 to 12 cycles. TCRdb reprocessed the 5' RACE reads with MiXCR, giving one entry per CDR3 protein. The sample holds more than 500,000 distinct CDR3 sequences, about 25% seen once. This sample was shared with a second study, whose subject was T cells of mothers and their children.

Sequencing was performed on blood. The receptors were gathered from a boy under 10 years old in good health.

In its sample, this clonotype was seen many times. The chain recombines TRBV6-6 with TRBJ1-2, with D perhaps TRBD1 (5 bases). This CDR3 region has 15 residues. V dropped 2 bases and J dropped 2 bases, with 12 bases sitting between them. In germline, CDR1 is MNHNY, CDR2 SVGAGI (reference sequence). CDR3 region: CASSYGVWGNYGYTF. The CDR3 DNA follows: TGTGCCAGCAGTTACGGAGTTTGGGGGAACTATGGCTACACCTTC.

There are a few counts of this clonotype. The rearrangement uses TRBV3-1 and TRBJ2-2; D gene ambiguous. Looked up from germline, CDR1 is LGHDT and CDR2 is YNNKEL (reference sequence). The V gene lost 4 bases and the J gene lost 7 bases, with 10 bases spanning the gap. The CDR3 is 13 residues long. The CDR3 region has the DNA TGTGCCAGCAGCCCCGGTGGCGGCGGGGAGCTGTTTTTT. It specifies CASSPGGGGELFF.

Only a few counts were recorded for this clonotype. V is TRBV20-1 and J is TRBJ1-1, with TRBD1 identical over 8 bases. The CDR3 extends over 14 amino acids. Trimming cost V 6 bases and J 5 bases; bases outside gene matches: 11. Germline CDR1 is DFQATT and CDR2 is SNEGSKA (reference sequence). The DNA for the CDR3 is TGCAGTGCCCGGGGCCAGGGGGCGGGAACTGAAGCTTTCTTT. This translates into CSARGQGAGTEAFF.

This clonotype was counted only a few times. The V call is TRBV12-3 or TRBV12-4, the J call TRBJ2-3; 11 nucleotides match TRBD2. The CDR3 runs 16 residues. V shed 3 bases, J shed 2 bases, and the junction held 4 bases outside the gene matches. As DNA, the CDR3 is TGTGCCAGCAGTTTTCCTAGCGGGGGGAACACAGATACGCAGTATTTT. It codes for CASSFPSGGNTDTQYF.

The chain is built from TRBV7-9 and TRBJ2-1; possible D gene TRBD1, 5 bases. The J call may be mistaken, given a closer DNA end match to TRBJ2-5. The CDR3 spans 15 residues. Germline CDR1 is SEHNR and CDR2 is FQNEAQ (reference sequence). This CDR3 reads CASSLGSLRGETQYF. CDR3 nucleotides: TGTGCCAGCAGCTTGGGCAGCCTTAGGGGAGAGACCCAGTACTTC.

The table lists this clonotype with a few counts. CDR3 loop: CASSSPAGADTQYF. CDR3 sequence (DNA): TGCGCCAGCAGCTCCCCAGCGGGGGCAGATACGCAGTATTTT. This chain joins TRBV5-1 and TRBJ2-3; 8 bases match TRBD2. Germline trimming cut 3 bases from V and 4 bases from J; bases unmatched to any gene: 4. The CDR3 is 14 residues long. Germline V gene lookup returns CDR1 SGHRS and CDR2 YFSETQ.

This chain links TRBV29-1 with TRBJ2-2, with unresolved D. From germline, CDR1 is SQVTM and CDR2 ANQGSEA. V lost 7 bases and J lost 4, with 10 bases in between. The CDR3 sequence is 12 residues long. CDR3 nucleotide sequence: TGCAGCGCCTCGGAGTCCACCGGGGAGCTGTTTTTT. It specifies CSASESTGELFF.

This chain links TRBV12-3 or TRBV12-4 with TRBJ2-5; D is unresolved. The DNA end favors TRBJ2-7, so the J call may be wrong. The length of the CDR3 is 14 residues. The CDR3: CASSLAGNSYEQYF. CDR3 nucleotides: TGTGCCAGCAGTTTAGCTGGGAACTCCTACGAGCAGTACTTC.

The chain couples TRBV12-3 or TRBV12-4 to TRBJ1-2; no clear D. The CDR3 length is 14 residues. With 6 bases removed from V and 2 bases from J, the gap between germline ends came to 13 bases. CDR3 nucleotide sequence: TGTGCCAGCAGCCCGGGTGTGGGAAACTATGGCTACACCTTC. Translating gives CASSPGVGNYGYTF.

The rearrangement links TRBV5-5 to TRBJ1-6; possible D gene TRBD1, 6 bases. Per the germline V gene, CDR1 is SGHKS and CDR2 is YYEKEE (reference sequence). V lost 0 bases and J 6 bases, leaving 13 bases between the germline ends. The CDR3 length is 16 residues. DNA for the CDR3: TGTGCCAGCAGCTTGGCCCCACAGGGCGTTAATTCACCCCTCCACTTT. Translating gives CASSLAPQGVNSPLHF.

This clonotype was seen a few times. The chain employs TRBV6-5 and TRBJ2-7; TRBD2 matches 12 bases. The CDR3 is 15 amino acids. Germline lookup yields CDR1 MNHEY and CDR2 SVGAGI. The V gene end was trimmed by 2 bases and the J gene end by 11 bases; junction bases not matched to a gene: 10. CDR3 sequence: CASSYLGLAGPGEYF. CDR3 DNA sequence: TGTGCCAGCAGTTACCTGGGACTAGCGGGTCCTGGGGAGTACTTC.

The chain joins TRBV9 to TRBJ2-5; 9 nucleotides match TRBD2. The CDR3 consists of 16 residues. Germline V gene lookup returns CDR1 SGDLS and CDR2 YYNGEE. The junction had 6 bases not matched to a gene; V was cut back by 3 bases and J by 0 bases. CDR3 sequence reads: CASSAERGAYQETQYF. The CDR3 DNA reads TGTGCCAGCAGCGCAGAGCGGGGGGCCTACCAAGAGACCCAGTACTTC.

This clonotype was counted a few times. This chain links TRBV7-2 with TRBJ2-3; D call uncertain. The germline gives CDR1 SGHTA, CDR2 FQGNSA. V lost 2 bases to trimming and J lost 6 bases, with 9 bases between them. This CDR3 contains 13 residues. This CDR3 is CASSLNFWDTQYF. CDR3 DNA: TGTGCCAGCAGCTTAAATTTCTGGGATACGCAGTATTTT. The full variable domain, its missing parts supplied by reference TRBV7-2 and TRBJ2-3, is GAGVSQSPSNKVTEKGKDVELRCDPISGHTALYWYRQSLGQGLEFLIYFQGNSAPDKSGLPSDRFSAERTGGSVSTLTIQRTQQEDSAVYLCASSLNFWDTQYFGPGTRLTVL.

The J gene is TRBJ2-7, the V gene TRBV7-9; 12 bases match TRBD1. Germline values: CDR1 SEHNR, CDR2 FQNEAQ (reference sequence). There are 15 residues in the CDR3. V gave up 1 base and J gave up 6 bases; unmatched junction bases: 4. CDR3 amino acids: CASSLVGQGAREQYF. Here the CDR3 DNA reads TGTGCCAGCAGCTTAGTGGGACAGGGGGCGCGCGAGCAGTACTTC. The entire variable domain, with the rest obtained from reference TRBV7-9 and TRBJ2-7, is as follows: DTGVSQNPRHKITKRGQNVTFRCDPISEHNRLYWYRQTLGQGPEFLTYFQNEAQLEKSRLLSDRFSAERPKGSFSTLEIQRTEQGDSAMYLCASSLVGQGAREQYFGPGTRLTVT.

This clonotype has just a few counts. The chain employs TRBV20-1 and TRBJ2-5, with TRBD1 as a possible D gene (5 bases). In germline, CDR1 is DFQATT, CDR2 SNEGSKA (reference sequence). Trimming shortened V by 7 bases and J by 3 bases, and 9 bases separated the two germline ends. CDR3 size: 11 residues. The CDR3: CSVSREETQYF. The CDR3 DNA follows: TGCAGTGTCTCCAGGGAAGAGACCCAGTACTTC.

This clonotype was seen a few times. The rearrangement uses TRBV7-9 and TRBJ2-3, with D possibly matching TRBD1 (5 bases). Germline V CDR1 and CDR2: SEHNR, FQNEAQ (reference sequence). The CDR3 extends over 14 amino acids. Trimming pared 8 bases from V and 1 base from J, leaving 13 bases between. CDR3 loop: CASCRTQRTDTQYF. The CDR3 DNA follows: TGTGCCAGCTGCAGGACACAGCGCACAGATACGCAGTATTTT.

CDR3 protein: CASSLGSPLYEQYF. For the CDR3, the DNA is TGTGCCAGCAGCTTAGGATCCCCCCTCTACGAGCAGTACTTC. This chain joins TRBV7-2 and TRBJ2-7; no definite D call. This CDR3 region has 14 residues. Deletions cut 1 base from V and 3 bases from J, with 10 bases between. Germline values: CDR1 SGHTA, CDR2 FQGNSA. The full variable domain, in which reference TRBV7-2 and TRBJ2-7 provide the parts outside the CDR3, is GAGVSQSPSNKVTEKGKDVELRCDPISGHTALYWYRQSLGQGLEFLIYFQGNSAPDKSGLPSDRFSAERTGGSVSTLTIQRTQQEDSAVYLCASSLGSPLYEQYFGPGTRLTVT.

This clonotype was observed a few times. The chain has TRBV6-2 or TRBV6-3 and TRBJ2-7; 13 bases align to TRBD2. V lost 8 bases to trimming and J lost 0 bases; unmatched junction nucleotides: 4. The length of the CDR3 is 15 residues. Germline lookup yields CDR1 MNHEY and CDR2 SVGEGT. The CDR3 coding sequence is TGTGCCAGCGCCGGGACTAGCGGGGTCTCCTACGAGCAGTACTTC. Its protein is CASAGTSGVSYEQYF.

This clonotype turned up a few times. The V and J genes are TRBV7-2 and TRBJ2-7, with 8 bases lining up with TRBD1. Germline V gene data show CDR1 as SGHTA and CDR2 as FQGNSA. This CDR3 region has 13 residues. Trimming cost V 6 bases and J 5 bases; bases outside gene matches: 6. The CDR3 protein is CASSLDRVDEQYF. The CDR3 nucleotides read TGTGCCAGCAGTCTGGACAGGGTAGACGAGCAGTACTTC. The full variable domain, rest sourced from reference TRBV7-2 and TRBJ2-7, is GAGVSQSPSNKVTEKGKDVELRCDPISGHTALYWYRQSLGQGLEFLIYFQGNSAPDKSGLPSDRFSAERTGGSVSTLTIQRTQQEDSAVYLCASSLDRVDEQYFGPGTRLTVT.

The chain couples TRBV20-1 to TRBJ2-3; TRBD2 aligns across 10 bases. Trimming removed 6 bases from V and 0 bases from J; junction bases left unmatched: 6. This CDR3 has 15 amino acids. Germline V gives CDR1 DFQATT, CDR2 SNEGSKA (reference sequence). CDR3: CSASGLADSTDTQYF. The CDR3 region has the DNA TGCAGTGCCTCCGGACTAGCGGACAGCACAGATACGCAGTATTTT.

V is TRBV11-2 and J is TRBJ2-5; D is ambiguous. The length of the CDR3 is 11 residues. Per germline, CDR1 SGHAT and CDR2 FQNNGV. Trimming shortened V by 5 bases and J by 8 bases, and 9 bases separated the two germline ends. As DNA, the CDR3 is TGTGCCAGCAGCCCCGATCGCACCCAGTACTTC. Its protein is CASSPDRTQYF. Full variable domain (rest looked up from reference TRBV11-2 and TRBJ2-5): EAGVAQSPRYKIIEKRQSVAFWCNPISGHATLYWYQQILGQGPKLLIQFQNNGVVDDSQLPKDRFSAERLKGVDSTLKIQPAKLEDSAVYLCASSPDRTQYFGPGTRLLVL.

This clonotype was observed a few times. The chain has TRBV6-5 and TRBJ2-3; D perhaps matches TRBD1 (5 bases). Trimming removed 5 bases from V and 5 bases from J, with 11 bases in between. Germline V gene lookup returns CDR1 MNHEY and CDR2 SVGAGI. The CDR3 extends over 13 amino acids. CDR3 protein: CASSTGRGDTQYF. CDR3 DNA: TGTGCCAGCAGTACGGGTAGGGGAGATACGCAGTATTTT.

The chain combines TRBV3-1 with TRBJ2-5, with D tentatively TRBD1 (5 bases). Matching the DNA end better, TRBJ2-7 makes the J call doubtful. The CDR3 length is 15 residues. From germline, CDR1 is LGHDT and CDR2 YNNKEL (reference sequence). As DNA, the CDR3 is TGTGCCAGCAGCCATAGACAGAGACTCTCCTACGAGCAGTACTTC. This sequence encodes CASSHRQRLSYEQYF.

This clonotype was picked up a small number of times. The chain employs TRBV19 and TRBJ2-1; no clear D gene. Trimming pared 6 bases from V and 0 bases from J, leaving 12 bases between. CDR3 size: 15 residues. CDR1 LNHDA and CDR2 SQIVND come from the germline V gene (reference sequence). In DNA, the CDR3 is TGTGCCAGTAGCTTCACAACCCGCTCCTACAATGAGCAGTTCTTC. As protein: CASSFTTRSYNEQFF.

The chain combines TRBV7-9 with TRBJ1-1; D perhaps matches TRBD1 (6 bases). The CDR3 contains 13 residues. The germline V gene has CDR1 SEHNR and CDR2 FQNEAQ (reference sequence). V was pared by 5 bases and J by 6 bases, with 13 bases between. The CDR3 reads CASSPEGVPEAFF. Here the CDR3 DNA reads TGTGCCAGCAGCCCCGAGGGGGTTCCTGAAGCTTTCTTT.

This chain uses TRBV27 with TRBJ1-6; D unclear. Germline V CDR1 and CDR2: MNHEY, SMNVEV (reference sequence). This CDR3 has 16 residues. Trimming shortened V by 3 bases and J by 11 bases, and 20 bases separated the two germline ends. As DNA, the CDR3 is TGTGCCAGCAGTTTTTCGGAGGGCCCGGCCCGGGCACCCCTCCACTTT. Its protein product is CASSFSEGPARAPLHF.

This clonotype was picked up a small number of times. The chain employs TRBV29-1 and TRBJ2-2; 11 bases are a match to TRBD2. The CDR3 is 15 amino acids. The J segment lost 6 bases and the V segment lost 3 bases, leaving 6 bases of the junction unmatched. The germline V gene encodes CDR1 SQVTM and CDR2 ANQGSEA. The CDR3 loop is CSVEGLAGGSGELFF. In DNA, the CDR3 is TGCAGCGTTGAGGGCCTAGCGGGAGGTTCCGGGGAGCTGTTTTTT.

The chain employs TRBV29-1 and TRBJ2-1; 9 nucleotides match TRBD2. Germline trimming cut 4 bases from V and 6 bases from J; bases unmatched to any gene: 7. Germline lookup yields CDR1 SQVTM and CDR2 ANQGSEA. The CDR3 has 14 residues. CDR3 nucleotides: TGCAGCGTTGTATCCGGGACTAGCCCCAATGAGCAGTTCTTC. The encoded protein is CSVVSGTSPNEQFF.

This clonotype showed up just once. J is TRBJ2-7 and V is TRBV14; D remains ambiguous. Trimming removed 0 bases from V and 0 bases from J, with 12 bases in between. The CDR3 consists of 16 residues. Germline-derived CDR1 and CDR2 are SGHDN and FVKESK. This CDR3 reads CASSQDTFMSSYEQYF. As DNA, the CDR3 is TGTGCCAGCAGCCAAGATACCTTTATGAGCTCCTACGAGCAGTACTTC. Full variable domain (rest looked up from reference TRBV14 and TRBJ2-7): EAGVTQFPSHSVIEKGQTVTLRCDPISGHDNLYWYRRVMGKEIKFLLHFVKESKQDESGMPNNRFLAERTGGTYSTLKVQPAELEDSGVYFCASSQDTFMSSYEQYFGPGTRLTVT.

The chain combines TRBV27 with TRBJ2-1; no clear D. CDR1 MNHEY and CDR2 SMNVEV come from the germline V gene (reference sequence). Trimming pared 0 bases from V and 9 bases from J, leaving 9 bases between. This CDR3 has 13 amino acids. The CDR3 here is CASSLSYQVEQFF. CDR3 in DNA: TGTGCCAGCAGTTTATCGTACCAGGTTGAGCAGTTCTTC.

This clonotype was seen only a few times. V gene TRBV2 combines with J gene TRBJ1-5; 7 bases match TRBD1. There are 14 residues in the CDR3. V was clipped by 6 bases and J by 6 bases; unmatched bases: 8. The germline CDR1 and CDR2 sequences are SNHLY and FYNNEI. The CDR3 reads CASRSQGMSQPQHF. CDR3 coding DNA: TGTGCCAGCAGATCACAGGGGATGAGTCAGCCCCAGCATTTT.

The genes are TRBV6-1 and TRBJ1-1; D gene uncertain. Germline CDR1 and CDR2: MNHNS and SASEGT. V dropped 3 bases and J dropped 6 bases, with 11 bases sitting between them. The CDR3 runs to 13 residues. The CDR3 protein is CASSETSLPEAFF. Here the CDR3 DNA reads TGTGCCAGCAGTGAGACTTCTCTCCCTGAAGCTTTCTTT.